This TCR beta chain was retrieved from a study of T cell responses to AZD1222 COVID-19 vaccine. Germline V gene sequence: CDR1 LGHDT, CDR2 YNNKEL (reference sequence). The length of the CDR3 is 15 residues. Trimming took 4 bases from V and 8 from J, leaving 15 bases between them. General study points: Of spike-specific TCRs, nearly half reportedly target regions left unmutated in variants. Sampling that yielded the repertoires occurred only after the peak T cell response.

Regarding this clone: Antigen unknown.

Assay used: immunoSEQ multiplex PCR; TCRdb lists only in-frame clones, some missing. The sample has fewer than 120,000 clones, roughly 90% seen once. The rearrangement links TRBV3-1 (or the pseudogene TRBV3-2) to TRBJ1-6, with a possible D match to TRBD1 (6 bases). The sample in question was peripheral blood, obtained on day 0 of AZD1222 vaccination. This clonotype was obtained from an adult in good health. The CDR3 DNA reads as TGTGCCAGCAGCCCCAGGGGTTCCCTTCATTCACCCCTCCACTTT. It yields the protein CASSPRGSLHSPLHF.